These 12 T cell receptor beta chains share one sample of origin, sequenced in a study of breast tumors, draining lymph nodes, adjacent tissues (dated by TCRdb to about 2016). Libraries came from multiplex PCR. Sequencing was performed on an Illumina HiSeq 2000. TCRdb ran its own pipeline on the public reads, namely fastp trimming at Q25 and MiXCR clone calling, and kept in-frame beta chains. Records with the same CDR3 protein are collapsed into one entry carrying the most frequent genes and DNA. The sample table holds some 230,000 distinct CDR3 sequences, of which under 35% were seen once. Of the sample, approximately 3.3% falls within the top ten clones. Lymph node samples were obtained from the axillary draining lymph nodes of breast cancer patients. The sequencing sample was made of axillary lymph node tissue. Source of these receptors: a female donor with breast cancer. Some clones in this sample may be carry-over from other donors' samples.

The sample holds one count of this clonotype. One junction end disagrees with the germline gene, perhaps due to a read error. The genes are TRBV6-6 and TRBJ1-2, with D maybe TRBD1 (6 bases). CDR1 is MNHNY and CDR2 is SVGAGI in the germline V gene (reference sequence). The length of the CDR3 is 14 residues. The CDR3 loop reads CASSHSRTEPRYTF. The DNA of the CDR3 is TGTGCCAGCAGTCACTCGAGGACAGAGCCGCGCTACACCTTC.

The chain is built from TRBV12-3 or TRBV12-4 and TRBJ2-3; tentative D call: TRBD1 (6 bases). Trimming removed 6 bases from V and 1 base from J, with 14 bases in between. The CDR3 consists of 15 residues. The CDR3 loop is CASSRWTAGTDTQYF. The CDR3 region has the DNA TGTGCCAGCAGCCGGTGGACAGCGGGCACAGATACGCAGTATTTT.

The rearrangement links TRBV20-1 to TRBJ1-4; 11 bases are shared with TRBD1. The CDR3 loop spans 16 amino acids. Per the germline V gene, CDR1 is DFQATT and CDR2 is SNEGSKA (reference sequence). The ends lost 0 bases at V and 7 bases at J; junction bases unmatched: 7. The CDR3 DNA reads as TGCAGTGCTAGAGATAACACCGGGACAGGGGGTGAAAAACTGTTTTTT. The encoded protein is CSARDNTGTGGEKLFF.

Turning to this clonotype: Since a much larger clone is just one base distant, this may be a read error. This chain links TRBV19 with TRBJ1-6; 7 bases align to TRBD1. This CDR3 has 18 residues. CDR1 and CDR2 from the germline V gene are LNHDA and SQIVND (reference sequence). In DNA form, the CDR3 reads TGTGCCAGTAGACAGGGGATACTACGCAGCTCCTATAATTCACCCCCCCACTTT. Protein sequence: CASRQGILRSSYNSPPHF.

The rearrangement links TRBV12-3 or TRBV12-4 to TRBJ2-3, with D tentatively TRBD2 (5 bases). Trimming pared 8 bases from V and 3 bases from J, leaving 12 bases between. The CDR3 consists of 13 residues. CDR3 sequence reads: CASGRLATDTQYF. CDR3 coding DNA: TGTGCCAGCGGTCGCCTAGCAACAGATACGCAGTATTTT.

This chain connects TRBV27 to TRBJ2-7, with 11 positions matching TRBD1. The CDR3 is made up of 12 amino acids. Trimming at V came to 8 bases and at J to 9 bases, leaving 6 bases not matched to a gene. In germline, CDR1 is MNHEY, CDR2 SMNVEV (reference sequence). The DNA of the CDR3 is TGTGCCAGCTGGACAGGGGGCGAAGTGCAGTACTTC. Residues: CASWTGGEVQYF.

The chain couples TRBV27 to TRBJ1-5, with D unresolved. Trimming cost V 6 bases and J 3 bases, with 12 bases left between them. Germline-derived CDR1 and CDR2 are MNHEY and SMNVEV (reference sequence). This CDR3 spans 14 amino acids. CDR3 coding DNA: TGTGCCAGCAGAGGTTACTCTGTCAATCAGCCCCAGCATTTT. Amino acid sequence: CASRGYSVNQPQHF.

For this clonotype: A much larger clone lies a single base off, so this may be a read error. J is TRBJ2-7 and V is TRBV5-1, with D possibly matching TRBD2 (7 bases). This CDR3 is built from 13 residues. In germline, CDR1 is SGHRS, CDR2 YFSETQ. The CDR3 coding sequence is TGCGCCAGCAGTCGGCCGGGGGGCTACGACCAGTACTTC. Protein product: CASSRPGGYDQYF.

This clonotype was found many times. The V gene is TRBV19, the J gene TRBJ1-6, with 10 bases aligning to TRBD1. The V and J ends lost 7 bases and 8 bases, in that order; junction bases with no gene match: 5. The CDR3 runs to 14 residues. Germline V gene lookup returns CDR1 LNHDA and CDR2 SQIVND (reference sequence). CDR3 nucleotide sequence: TGTGCCAGTAACCCGACAGGGGGCTATTCACCCCTCCACTTT. Translating it yields CASNPTGGYSPLHF. The whole variable domain, filled in from reference TRBV19 and TRBJ1-6, reads DGGITQSPKYLFRKEGQNVTLSCEQNLNHDAMYWYRQDPGQGLRLIYYSQIVNDFQKGDIAEGYSVSREKKESFPLTVTSAQKNPTAFYLCASNPTGGYSPLHFGNGTRLTVT.

This clonotype was seen repeatedly, ten times or more. The genes are TRBV14 and TRBJ1-5, with TRBD1 as a possible D gene (5 bases). This CDR3 has 21 amino acids. Trimming stripped 0 bases from V and 2 bases from J, with 26 bases between. Germline V gives CDR1 SGHDN, CDR2 FVKESK. CDR3 sequence (DNA): TGTGCCAGCAGCCAAGATACGGGCAGGGAAATCCCCCTAGGATGCAATCAGCCCCAGCATTTT. Translation gives CASSQDTGREIPLGCNQPQHF.

This clonotype was observed at least ten times. The rearrangement links TRBV29-1 to TRBJ1-3; TRBD1 aligns across 8 bases. This CDR3 contains 15 residues. Germline V gene data show CDR1 as SQVTM and CDR2 as ANQGSEA. With 6 bases clipped from V and 0 bases from J, the junction kept 7 bases outside the gene matches. The CDR3 coding sequence is TGCAGCGTGAACACCGGGACAGGCTCTGGAAACACCATATATTTT. Its translation is CSVNTGTGSGNTIYF.

This clonotype was observed a few times. The chain couples TRBV5-6 to TRBJ2-1; TRBD2 aligns across 13 bases. CDR1 and CDR2 from the germline V gene are SGHDT and YYEEEE. The CDR3 has 16 amino acids. The trim removed 4 bases at V and 6 bases at J, leaving 7 bases unmatched. The CDR3 nucleotides read TGTGCCAGCAGCGGAGGACTAGCGGGGGATATCAATGAGCAGTTCTTC. This sequence encodes CASSGGLAGDINEQFF.